This T cell receptor (beta chain) was obtained from a study of neurological immune-mediated disorders. A total of 2 million PBMCs stored at -80 degrees C provided the unsorted libraries. Study-wide results and caveats: TCR clonal expansion peaked in HTLV-1-associated myelopathy patients and was lowest in multiple sclerosis patients.

Germline loops: CDR1 SGHTA, CDR2 FQGNSA. The CDR3 totals 15 residues. After removal of 2 bases from V and 3 bases from J, the junction contained 5 bases not matched to a gene. This clonotype was observed many times. What it recognizes is unknown. In TCRdb, the 5' RACE reads were re-called with MiXCR into one record per CDR3 protein. The sample records about 36,000 distinct CDR3 sequences, about a tenth being singletons. The TCR sequence derives from a woman aged 30 to 39 with HTLV-1-associated myelopathy (HAM/TSP). Sequenced material: PBMCs. The rearrangement joins TRBV7-2 to TRBJ1-1, with TRBD1 identical over 8 bases. As DNA, the CDR3 is TGTGCCAGCAGCTTACAGGGGGCGGTTGACACTGAAGCTTTCTTT. Translating gives CASSLQGAVDTEAFF.